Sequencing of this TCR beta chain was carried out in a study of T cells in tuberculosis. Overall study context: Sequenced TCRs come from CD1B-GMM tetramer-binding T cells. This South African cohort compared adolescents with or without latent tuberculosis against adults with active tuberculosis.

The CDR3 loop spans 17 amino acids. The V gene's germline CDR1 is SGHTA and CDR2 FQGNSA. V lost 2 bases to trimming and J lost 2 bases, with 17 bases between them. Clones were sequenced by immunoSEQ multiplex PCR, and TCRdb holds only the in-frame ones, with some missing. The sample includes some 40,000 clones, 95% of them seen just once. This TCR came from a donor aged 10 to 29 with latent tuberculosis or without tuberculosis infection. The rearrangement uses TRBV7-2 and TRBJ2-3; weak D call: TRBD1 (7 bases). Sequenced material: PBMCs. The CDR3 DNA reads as TGTGCCAGCAGCTTAATGAGGGGGCGCGGGGTCACAGATACGCAGTATTTT. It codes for CASSLMRGRGVTDTQYF.